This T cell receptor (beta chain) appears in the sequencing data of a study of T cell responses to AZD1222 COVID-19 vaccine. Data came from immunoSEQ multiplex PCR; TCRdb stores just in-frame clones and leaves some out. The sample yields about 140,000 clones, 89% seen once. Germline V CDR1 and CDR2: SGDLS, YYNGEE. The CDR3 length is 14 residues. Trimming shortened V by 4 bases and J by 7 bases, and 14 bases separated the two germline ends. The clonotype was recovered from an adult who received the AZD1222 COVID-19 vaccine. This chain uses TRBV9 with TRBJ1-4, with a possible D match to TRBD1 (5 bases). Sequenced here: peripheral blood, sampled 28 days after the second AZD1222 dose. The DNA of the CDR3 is TGTGCCAGCAGCCCACGACCTGGGGGTGAAAAACTGTTTTTT. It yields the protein CASSPRPGGEKLFF.